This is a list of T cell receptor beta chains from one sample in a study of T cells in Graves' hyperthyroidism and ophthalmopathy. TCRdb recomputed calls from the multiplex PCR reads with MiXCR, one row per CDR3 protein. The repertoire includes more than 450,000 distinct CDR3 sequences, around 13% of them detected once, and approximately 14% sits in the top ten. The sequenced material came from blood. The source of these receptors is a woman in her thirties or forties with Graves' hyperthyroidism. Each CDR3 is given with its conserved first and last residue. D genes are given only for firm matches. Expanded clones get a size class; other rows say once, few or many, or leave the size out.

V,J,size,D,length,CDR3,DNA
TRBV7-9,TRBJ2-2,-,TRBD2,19,CASSGLGLAGEANTGELFF,TGTGCCAGCAGCGGCCTGGGACTAGCGGGAGAAGCGAACACCGGGGAGCTGTTTTTT
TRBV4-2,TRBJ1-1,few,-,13,CASSQEWGTEAFF,TGTGCCAGCAGCCAAGAGTGGGGGACTGAAGCTTTCTTT
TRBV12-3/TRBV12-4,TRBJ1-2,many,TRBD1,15,CASSFRDRGLYGYTF,TGTGCCAGCAGTTTCAGGGACAGGGGGCTCTATGGCTACACCTTC
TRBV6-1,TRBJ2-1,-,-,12,CASSEQLGEQFF,TGTGCCAGCAGTGAGCAGCTGGGTGAGCAGTTCTTC
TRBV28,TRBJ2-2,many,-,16,CASSFYREPNTGELFF,TGTGCCAGCAGTTTCTACAGGGAACCGAACACCGGGGAGCTGTTTTTT
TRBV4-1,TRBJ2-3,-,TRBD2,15,CASVRDYPGTDTQYF,TGCGCCAGCGTCCGGGACTACCCTGGCACAGATACGCAGTATTTT
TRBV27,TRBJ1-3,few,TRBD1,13,CASSKDRDTTIYF,TGTGCCAGCAGCAAAGACAGGGATACGACCATATATTTT
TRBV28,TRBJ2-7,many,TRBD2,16,CASSIRSSGRGYEQYF,TGTGCCAGCAGCATCCGATCTAGCGGGAGAGGATACGAGCAGTACTTC
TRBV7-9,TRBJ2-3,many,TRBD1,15,CASSSTGGTADTQYF,TGTGCCAGCAGTTCAACAGGGGGCACGGCAGATACGCAGTATTTT
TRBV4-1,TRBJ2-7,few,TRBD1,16,CASSQDSGGPVYEQYF,TGCGCCAGCAGCCAAGATTCAGGGGGCCCCGTCTACGAGCAGTACTTC
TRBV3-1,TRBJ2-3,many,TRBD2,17,CASSPGTSGRVADTQYF,TGTGCCAGCAGCCCGGGGACTAGCGGGAGGGTCGCAGATACGCAGTATTTT
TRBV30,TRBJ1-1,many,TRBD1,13,CAWSRQGSTEAFF,TGTGCCTGGAGCAGACAGGGGAGTACTGAAGCTTTCTTT
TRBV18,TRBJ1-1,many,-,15,CASSPSGMAGTEAFF,TGTGCCAGCTCACCATCCGGGATGGCCGGCACTGAAGCTTTCTTT
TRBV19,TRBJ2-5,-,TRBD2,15,CASRRLAGYQETQYF,TGTGCCAGTAGACGACTAGCGGGTTACCAAGAGACCCAGTACTTC
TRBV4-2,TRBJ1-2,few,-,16,CASSQTERVENYGYTF,TGTGCCAGCAGCCAAACCGAGCGGGTAGAGAACTATGGCTACACCTTC
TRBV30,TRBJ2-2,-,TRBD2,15,CAWSNAGVGTGELFF,TGTGCCTGGAGTAATGCGGGAGTTGGGACCGGGGAGCTGTTTTTT
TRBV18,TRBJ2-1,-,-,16,CASSPSGVSSYNEQFF,TGTGCCAGCTCACCATCAGGGGTTAGCTCCTACAATGAGCAGTTCTTC
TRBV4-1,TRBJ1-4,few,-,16,CASSPGSGKTNEKLFF,TGCGCCAGCAGCCCAGGGAGCGGGAAAACTAATGAAAAACTGTTTTTT
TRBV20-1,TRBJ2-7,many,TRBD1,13,CSARERTGLAQYF,TGCAGTGCTAGAGAGAGGACAGGGCTGGCGCAGTACTTC
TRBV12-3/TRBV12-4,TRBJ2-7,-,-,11,CASGHGDEQCF,TGTGCCAGCGGTCATGGTGACGAGCAGTGCTTC
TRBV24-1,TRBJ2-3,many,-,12,CATGAFTDTQYF,TGTGCCACCGGGGCTTTCACAGATACGCAGTATTTT